This T cell receptor beta chain derives from a study of long-term antiretroviral therapy in people with HIV. General observations from the study: Once patients were on ART, diversity went higher but still fell short of transplant donor controls. Clonotypes expanded prior to ART showed repertoire dominance at all sampled time points.

With 3 bases removed from V and 2 bases from J, the gap between germline ends came to 8 bases. Per the germline V gene, CDR1 is MGHRA and CDR2 is YSYEKL. The CDR3 consists of 13 residues. Sequencing relied on immunoSEQ assay v3.0, run at survey level. Some clones are missing from TCRdb's copy, which holds only in-frame ones; the method was immunoSEQ multiplex PCR. The repertoire holds around 13,000 clones, with 80% as singletons. The sample holds a few counts of this clone. The antigen remains unidentified. This material consisted of unsorted PBMCs, taken 3.2 years before starting antiretroviral therapy. This receptor was identified in a man in his forties with HIV. The chain links TRBV4-1 to TRBJ2-7, with D possibly TRBD1 on 6 matching bases. The CDR3 sequence: CASSHKGAYEQYF. The CDR3 DNA reads as TGCGCCAGCAGCCATAAGGGGGCCTACGAGCAGTACTTC.